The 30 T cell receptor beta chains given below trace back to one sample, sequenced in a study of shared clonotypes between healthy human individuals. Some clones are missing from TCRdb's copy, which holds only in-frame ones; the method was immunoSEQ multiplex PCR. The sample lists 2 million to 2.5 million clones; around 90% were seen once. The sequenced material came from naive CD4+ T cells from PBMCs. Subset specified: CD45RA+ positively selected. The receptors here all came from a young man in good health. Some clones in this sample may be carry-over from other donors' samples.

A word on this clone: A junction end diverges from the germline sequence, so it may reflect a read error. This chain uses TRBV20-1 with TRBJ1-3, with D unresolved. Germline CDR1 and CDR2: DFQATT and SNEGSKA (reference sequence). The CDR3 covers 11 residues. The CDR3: CSTSYVGTIYF. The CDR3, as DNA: TGCAGTACTAGTTATGTCGGCACCATATATTTT.

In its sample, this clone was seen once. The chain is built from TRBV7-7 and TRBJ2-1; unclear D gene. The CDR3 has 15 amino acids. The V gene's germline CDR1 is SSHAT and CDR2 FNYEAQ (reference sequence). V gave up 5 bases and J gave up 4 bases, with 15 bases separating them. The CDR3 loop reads CASSRLGQPYNEQFF. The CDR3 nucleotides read TGTGCCAGCAGCCGCCTTGGCCAGCCGTACAATGAGCAGTTCTTC.

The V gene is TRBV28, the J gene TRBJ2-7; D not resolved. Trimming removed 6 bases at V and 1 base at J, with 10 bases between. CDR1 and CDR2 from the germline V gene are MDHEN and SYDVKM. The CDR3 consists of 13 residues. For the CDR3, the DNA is TGTGCCAGCAGACCGGGTCCATCCTACGAGCAGTACTTC. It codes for CASRPGPSYEQYF.

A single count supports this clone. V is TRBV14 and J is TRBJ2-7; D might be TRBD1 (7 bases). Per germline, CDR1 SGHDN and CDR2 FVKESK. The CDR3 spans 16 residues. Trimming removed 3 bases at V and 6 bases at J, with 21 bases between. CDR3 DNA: TGTGCCAGCAGCCAGGGCCTTTGGAGGGGGCGAAGCGAGCAGTACTTC. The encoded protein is CASSQGLWRGRSEQYF.

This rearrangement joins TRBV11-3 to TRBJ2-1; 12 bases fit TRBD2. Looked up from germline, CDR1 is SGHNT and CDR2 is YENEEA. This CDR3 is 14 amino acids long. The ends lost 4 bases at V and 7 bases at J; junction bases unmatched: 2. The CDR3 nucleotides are TGTGCCAGCAGCTCCGGACTAGCGGGAAATGAGCAGTTCTTC. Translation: CASSSGLAGNEQFF.

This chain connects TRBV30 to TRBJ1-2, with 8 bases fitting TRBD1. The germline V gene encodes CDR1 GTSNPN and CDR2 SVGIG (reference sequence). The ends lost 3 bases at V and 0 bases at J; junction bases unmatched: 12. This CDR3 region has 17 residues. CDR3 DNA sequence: TGTGCCTGGAGGTCCCCCATCGGACAGGGCTCTAACTATGGCTACACCTTC. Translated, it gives CAWRSPIGQGSNYGYTF.

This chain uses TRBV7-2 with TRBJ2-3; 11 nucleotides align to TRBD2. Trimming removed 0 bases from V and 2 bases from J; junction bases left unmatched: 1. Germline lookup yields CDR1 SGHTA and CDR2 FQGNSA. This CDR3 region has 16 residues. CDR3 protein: CASSLAGLAATDTQYF. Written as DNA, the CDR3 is TGTGCCAGCAGCTTAGCGGGACTAGCGGCCACAGATACGCAGTATTTT.

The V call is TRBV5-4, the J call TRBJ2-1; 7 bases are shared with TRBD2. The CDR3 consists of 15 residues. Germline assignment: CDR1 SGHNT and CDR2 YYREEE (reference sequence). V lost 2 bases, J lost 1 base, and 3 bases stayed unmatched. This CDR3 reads CASSFIGGSYNEQFF. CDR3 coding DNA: TGTGCCAGCAGCTTTATCGGGGGGTCCTACAATGAGCAGTTCTTC.

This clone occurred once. The CDR3 here is CASSQNEEETQYF. The CDR3 DNA sequence: TGTGCCAGCTCCCAGAACGAGGAAGAGACCCAGTACTTC. This chain connects TRBV18 to TRBJ2-5, with D unclear. CDR3 size: 13 residues. V was cut by 6 bases and J by 3 bases, with 11 bases left in between. From germline, CDR1 is KGHSH and CDR2 LQKENI.

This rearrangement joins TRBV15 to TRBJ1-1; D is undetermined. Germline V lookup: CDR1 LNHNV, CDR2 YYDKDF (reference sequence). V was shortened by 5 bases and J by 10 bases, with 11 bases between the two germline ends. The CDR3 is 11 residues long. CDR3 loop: CATSGFNVAFF. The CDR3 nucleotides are TGTGCCACCAGCGGCTTCAATGTAGCTTTCTTT.

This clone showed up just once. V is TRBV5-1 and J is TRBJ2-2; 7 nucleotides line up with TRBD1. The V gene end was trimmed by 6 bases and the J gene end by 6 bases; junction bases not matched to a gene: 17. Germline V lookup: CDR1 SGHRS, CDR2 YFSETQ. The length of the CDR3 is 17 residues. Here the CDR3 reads CASTYRSGTVLPGELFF. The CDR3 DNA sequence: TGCGCCAGCACTTATCGTTCCGGGACAGTTCTGCCCGGGGAGCTGTTTTTT.

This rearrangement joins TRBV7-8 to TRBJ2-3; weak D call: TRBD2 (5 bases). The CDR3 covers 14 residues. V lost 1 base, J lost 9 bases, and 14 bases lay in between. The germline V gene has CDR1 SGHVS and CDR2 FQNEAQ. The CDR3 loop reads CASSLGLAEETQYF. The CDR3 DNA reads TGTGCCAGCAGCTTAGGCCTGGCGGAGGAGACGCAGTATTTT.

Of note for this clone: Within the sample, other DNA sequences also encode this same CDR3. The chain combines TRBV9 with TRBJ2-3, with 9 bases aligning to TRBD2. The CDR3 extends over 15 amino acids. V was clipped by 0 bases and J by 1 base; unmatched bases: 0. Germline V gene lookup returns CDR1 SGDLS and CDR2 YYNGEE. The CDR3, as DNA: TGTGCCAGCAGCGTAGTAGCGGGGGGCACAGATACGCAGTATTTT. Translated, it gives CASSVVAGGTDTQYF. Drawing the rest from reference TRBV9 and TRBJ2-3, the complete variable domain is DSGVTQTPKHLITATGQRVTLRCSPRSGDLSVYWYQQSLDQGLQFLIQYYNGEERAKGNILERFSAQQFPDLHSELNLSSLELGDSALYFCASSVVAGGTDTQYFGPGTRLTVL.

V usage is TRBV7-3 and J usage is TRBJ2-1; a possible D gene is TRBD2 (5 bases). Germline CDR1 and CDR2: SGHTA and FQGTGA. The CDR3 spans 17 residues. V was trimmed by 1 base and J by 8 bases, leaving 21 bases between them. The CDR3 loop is CASSLNSWGAIQHEQFF. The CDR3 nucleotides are TGTGCCAGCAGCTTAAACTCTTGGGGAGCCATACAACATGAGCAGTTCTTC.

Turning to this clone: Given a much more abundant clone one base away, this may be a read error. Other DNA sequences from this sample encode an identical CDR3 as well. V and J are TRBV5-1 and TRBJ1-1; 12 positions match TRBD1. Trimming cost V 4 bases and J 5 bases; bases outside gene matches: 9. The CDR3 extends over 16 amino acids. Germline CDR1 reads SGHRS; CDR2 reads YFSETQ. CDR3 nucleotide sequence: TGCGCCAGCAGCCCTGGGACAGGGGGCGCGGGAACTGAAGCTTTCTTT. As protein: CASSPGTGGAGTEAFF.

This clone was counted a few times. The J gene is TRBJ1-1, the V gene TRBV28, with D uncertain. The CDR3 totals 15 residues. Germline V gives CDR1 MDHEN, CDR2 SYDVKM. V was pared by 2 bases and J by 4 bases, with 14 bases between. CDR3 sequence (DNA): TGTGCCAGCAGTTTACCAGGTTTGGTTGGCACTGAAGCTTTCTTT. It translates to CASSLPGLVGTEAFF.

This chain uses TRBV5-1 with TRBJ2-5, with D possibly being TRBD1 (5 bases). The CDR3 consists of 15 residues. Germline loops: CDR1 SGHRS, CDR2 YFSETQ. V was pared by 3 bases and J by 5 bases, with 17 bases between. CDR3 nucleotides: TGCGCCAGCAGCTCGGACCCTAGGGGCGTCGAGACCCAGTACTTC. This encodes CASSSDPRGVETQYF.

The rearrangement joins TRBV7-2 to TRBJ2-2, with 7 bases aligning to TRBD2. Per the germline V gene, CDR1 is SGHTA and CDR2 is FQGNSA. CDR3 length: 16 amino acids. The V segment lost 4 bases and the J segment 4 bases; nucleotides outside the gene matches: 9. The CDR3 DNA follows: TGTGCCAGCAGCTCACGCCGGGACTACCCCACCGGGGAGCTGTTTTTT. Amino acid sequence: CASSSRRDYPTGELFF.

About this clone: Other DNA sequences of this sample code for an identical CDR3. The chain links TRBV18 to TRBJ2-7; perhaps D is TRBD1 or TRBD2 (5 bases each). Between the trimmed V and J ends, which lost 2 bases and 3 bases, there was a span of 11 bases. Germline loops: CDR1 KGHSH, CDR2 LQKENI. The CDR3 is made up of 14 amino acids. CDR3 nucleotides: TGTGCCAGCTCACCAGGGACGGGGAACTACGAGCAGTACTTC. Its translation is CASSPGTGNYEQYF.

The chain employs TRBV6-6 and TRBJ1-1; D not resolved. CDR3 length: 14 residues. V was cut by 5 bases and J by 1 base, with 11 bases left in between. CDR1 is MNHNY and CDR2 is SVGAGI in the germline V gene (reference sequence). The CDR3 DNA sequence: TGTGCCAGCAGTATAGTAAACAGGAACACTGAAGCTTTCTTT. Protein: CASSIVNRNTEAFF.

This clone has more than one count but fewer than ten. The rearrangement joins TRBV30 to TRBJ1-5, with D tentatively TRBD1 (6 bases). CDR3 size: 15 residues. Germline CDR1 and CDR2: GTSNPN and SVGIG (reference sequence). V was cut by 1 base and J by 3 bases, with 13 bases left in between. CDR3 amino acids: CAWSGDTVSNQPQHF. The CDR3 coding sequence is TGTGCCTGGAGTGGGGACACTGTATCCAATCAGCCCCAGCATTTT.

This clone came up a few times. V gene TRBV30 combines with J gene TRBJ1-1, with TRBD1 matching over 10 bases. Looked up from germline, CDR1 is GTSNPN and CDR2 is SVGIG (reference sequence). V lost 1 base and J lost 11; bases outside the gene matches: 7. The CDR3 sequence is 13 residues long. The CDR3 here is CAWSGDRGFDAFF. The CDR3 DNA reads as TGTGCCTGGAGTGGGGACAGGGGTTTCGATGCTTTCTTT.

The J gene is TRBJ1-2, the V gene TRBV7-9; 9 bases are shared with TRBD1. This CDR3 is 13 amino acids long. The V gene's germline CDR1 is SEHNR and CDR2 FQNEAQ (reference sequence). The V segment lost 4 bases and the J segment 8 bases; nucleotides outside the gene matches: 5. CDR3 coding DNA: TGTGCCAGCAGCTGGGACAGGGTGGGCGGCTACACCTTC. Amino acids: CASSWDRVGGYTF.

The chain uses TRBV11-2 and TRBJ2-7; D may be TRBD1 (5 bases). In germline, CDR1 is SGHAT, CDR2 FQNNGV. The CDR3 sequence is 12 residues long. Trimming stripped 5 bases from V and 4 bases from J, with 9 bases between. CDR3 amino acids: CASSPTAYEQYF. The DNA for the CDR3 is TGTGCCAGCAGCCCGACAGCTTACGAGCAGTACTTC.

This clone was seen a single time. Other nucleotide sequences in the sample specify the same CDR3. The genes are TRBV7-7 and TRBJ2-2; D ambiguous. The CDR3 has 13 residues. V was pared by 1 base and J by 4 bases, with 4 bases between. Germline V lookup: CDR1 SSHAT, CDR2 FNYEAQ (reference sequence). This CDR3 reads CASSLGGTGELFF. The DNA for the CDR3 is TGTGCCAGCAGCTTAGGGGGCACCGGGGAGCTGTTTTTT.

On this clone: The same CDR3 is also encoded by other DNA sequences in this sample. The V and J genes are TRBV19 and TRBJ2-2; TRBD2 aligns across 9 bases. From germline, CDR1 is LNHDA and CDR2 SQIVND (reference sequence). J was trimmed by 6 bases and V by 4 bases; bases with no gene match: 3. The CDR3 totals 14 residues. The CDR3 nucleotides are TGTGCCAGTAGTAGCGGGAGGGCGCCCGGGGAGCTGTTTTTT. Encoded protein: CASSSGRAPGELFF.

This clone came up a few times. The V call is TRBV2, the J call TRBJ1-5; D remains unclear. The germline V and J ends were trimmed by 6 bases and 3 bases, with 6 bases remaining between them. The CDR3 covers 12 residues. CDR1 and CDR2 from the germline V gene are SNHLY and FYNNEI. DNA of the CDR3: TGTGCCAGCAGCAGATACAATCAGCCCCAGCATTTT. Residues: CASSRYNQPQHF.

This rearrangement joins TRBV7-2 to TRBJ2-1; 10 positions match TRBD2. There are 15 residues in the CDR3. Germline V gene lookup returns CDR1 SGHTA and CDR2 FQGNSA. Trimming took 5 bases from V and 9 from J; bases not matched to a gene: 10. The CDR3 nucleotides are TGTGCCAGCAGCCCGACTAGCGGGTTTCAGAGTGAGCAGTTCTTC. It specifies CASSPTSGFQSEQFF.

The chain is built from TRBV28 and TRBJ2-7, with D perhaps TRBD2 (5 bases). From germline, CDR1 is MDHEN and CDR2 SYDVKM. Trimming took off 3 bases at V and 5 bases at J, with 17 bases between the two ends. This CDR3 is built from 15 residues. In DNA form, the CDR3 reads TGTGCCAGCAGTTTCTGGCTAGCCCTAAATGACGAGCAGTACTTC. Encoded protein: CASSFWLALNDEQYF. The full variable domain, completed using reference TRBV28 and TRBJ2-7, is DVKVTQSSRYLVKRTGEKVFLECVQDMDHENMFWYRQDPGLGLRLIYFSYDVKMKEKGDIPEGYSVSREKKERFSLILESASTNQTSMYLCASSFWLALNDEQYFGPGTRLTVT.

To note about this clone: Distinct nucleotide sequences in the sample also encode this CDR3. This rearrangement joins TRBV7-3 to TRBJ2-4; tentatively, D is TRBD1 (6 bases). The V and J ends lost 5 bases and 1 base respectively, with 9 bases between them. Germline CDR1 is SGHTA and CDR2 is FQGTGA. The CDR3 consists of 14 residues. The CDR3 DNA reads TGTGCCAGCAGCCCCACAGGGGCCAAAAACATTCAGTACTTC. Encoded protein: CASSPTGAKNIQYF.